These 7 T cell receptor beta chains originate from one sample sequenced in a study of T cells in Graves' hyperthyroidism and ophthalmopathy. Amplification of TCR beta CDR3 regions was performed using RNA transcripts as template. TCR CDR3 underwent first-round RT-PCR with the HTBI primer set. TCRdb recomputed calls from the multiplex PCR reads with MiXCR, one row per CDR3 protein. Of about 610,000 distinct CDR3 sequences in the sample, about 15% were seen once. Specimen: blood. All receptors come from a woman in her thirties or forties with Graves' ophthalmopathy.

A word on this clonotype: A read error may account for a junction end that differs from germline. The rearrangement uses TRBV7-7 and TRBJ2-7, with TRBD1 identical over 10 bases. The CDR3 extends over 13 amino acids. Germline CDR1 is SSHAT and CDR2 is FNYEAQ (reference sequence). This CDR3 reads CASSWDRGHEQYF. CDR3 coding DNA: TGTGCTAGCAGCTGGGACAGGGGACACGAGCAGTACTTC.

The chain carries TRBV2 and TRBJ2-7; D gene unclear. Germline loops: CDR1 SNHLY, CDR2 FYNNEI. With 4 bases removed from V and 6 bases from J, the gap between germline ends came to 19 bases. The CDR3 is made up of 15 amino acids. The CDR3, as DNA: TGTGCCAGCAGTGGGGGAAGCCCACTTTATTTCGAGCAGTACTTC. It translates to CASSGGSPLYFEQYF.

This clonotype was counted many times. V and J are TRBV29-1 and TRBJ1-2; D not certain. V was trimmed by 1 base and J by 3 bases, leaving 6 bases between them. The length of the CDR3 is 12 residues. The germline gives CDR1 SQVTM, CDR2 ANQGSEA. The chain's CDR3 is CSVEGPYYGYTF. The DNA for the CDR3 is TGCAGCGTTGAAGGACCCTACTATGGCTACACCTTC. Together with reference TRBV29-1 and TRBJ1-2, the CDR3 gives the full variable domain: SAVISQKPSRDICQRGTSLTIQCQVDSQVTMMFWYRQQPGQSLTLIATANQGSEATYESGFVIDKFPISRPNLTFSTLTVSNMSPEDSSIYLCSVEGPYYGYTFGSGTRLTVV.

This clonotype was counted many times. The rearrangement uses TRBV28 and TRBJ1-2; no reliable D call. The germline V and J ends were trimmed by 9 bases and 4 bases, with 6 bases remaining between them. This CDR3 region has 10 residues. Germline-derived CDR1 and CDR2 are MDHEN and SYDVKM. CDR3 DNA sequence: TGTGCCAGTCGGGGCTATGGCTACACCTTC. Protein sequence: CASRGYGYTF.

CDR3 nucleotide sequence: TGTGCCAGCAGTGAACAGTGGACAGCCTACGAGCAGTACTTC. Amino acids: CASSEQWTAYEQYF. V is TRBV6-1 and J is TRBJ2-7; the D gene is possibly TRBD1 (6 bases). The CDR3 runs to 14 residues. The germline V gene encodes CDR1 MNHNS and CDR2 SASEGT. The germline V and J ends were trimmed by 2 bases and 2 bases, with 10 bases remaining between them.

V is TRBV12-3 or TRBV12-4 and J is TRBJ2-5; 10 bases align to TRBD1. This CDR3 has 16 residues. V shed 5 bases and J 5 bases; nucleotides not matched to a gene: 11. CDR3 DNA: TGTGCCAGCAGTACCCGGGACAGGGGCGATCAGGAGACCCAGTACTTC. Protein sequence: CASSTRDRGDQETQYF.

J is TRBJ2-2 and V is TRBV24-1; D not resolved. V lost 7 bases to trimming and J lost 7 bases, with 12 bases between them. The CDR3 runs to 13 residues. Germline V gives CDR1 KGHDR, CDR2 SFDVKD. The CDR3 loop is CATRKEVVGELFF. The CDR3 DNA follows: TGTGCCACCAGGAAAGAGGTTGTCGGGGAGCTGTTTTTT.